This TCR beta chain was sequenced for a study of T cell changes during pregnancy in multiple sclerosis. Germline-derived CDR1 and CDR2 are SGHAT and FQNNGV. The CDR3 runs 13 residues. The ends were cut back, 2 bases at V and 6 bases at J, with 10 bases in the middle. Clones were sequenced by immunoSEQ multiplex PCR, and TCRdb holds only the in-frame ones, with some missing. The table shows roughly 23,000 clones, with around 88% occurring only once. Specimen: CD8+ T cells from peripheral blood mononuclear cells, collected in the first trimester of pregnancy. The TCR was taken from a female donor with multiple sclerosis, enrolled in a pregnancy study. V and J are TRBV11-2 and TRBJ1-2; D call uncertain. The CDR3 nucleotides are TGTGCCAGCAGCTTAAGAGTAGGAGATGGCTACACCTTC. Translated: CASSLRVGDGYTF.